This record concerns one T cell receptor beta chain sequence. Its antigen is not identified. Germline V gene data show CDR1 as ENHRY and CDR2 as SYGVKD. The junction had 0 bases not matched to a gene; V was cut back by 5 bases and J by 1 base. This CDR3 is built from 13 residues. The entry originates in a study of early T cells in non-severe SARS-CoV-2 infection. Study overall: Sequenced bulk RNA came from whole blood that was unsorted, and chains were unpaired.

Unique molecular identifier tags were affixed to discrete cDNA molecules. Via MiXCR, TCRdb re-called the 5' RACE reads, giving one row per CDR3 protein. This table has about 48,000 distinct CDR3 sequences, roughly an eighth appearing once. Study results and caveats: Matching against VDJdb likely underestimated virus-specific expansions, favoring anti-spike CD8.

What was sequenced was whole blood. V and J are TRBV10-3 and TRBJ2-5; 8 bases agree with TRBD1. The source of this sequence is an adult who was a healthcare worker with PCR-confirmed SARS-CoV-2 infection or an uninfected control (not recorded which). The CDR3 DNA reads as TGTGCCATCAGTACAGGGGGCCAAGAGACCCAGTACTTC. Its translation: CAISTGGQETQYF.